Listed here is a single TCR beta chain. Its antigen remains unidentified. The library was made from cDNA and included unique molecular identifiers. When roughly 0.85 to 11 million T cells were used, they gave about 550,000 cDNA molecules. TCRdb reprocessed the PCR reads with MiXCR, giving one entry per CDR3 protein. The sample carries roughly 150,000 distinct CDR3 sequences, 35% to 40% recorded once. This specimen comes from a study of post-analysis software for immune sequencing data. Study-level background: The patients showed relapsing-remitting, secondary progressive and progressive-relapsing multiple sclerosis courses.

Germline loops: CDR1 SGHRS, CDR2 YFSETQ. This CDR3 comprises 14 residues. V lost 3 bases to trimming and J lost 8 bases, with 17 bases between them. General study results and limits: Among 5 or 6 TRBV segments more frequent in patients than controls were TRBV5-6, TRBV5-1 and TRBV20-1. Controls' normalized Chao1 diversity significantly exceeded that of multiple sclerosis patients.

Sequences were derived from blood, sampled after autologous hematopoietic stem cell transplantation. The rearrangement uses TRBV5-1 and TRBJ1-2; D call uncertain. The clonotype comes from a girl aged 5 to 17 with multiple sclerosis. The CDR3 here is CASSWSAVSVGYTF. CDR3 nucleotides: TGCGCCAGCAGCTGGAGCGCAGTCAGCGTCGGCTACACCTTC.